These T cell receptor beta chains were read from a single sample in a study of OX40 agonist ivuxolimab in advanced cancers. This table comes from immunoSEQ multiplex PCR, and its TCRdb copy is limited to in-frame clones, with some not included. The sample includes 9,000 to 13,000 clones, about three quarters of them seen just once. Sequenced here: CD4+ or CD8+ T cells sorted from blood, sampled in a trial of the OX40 agonist ivuxolimab. The receptors come from an adult with an advanced solid tumor such as melanoma, head and neck, liver or kidney cancer. CDR3s leave out the opening cysteine and the closing phenylalanine or tryptophan. Fields, in order: clone size, V gene, J gene, CDR3 protein. Expanded clones are given a class, and other clones once, few, many or no size at all.

size: NA
V: TRBV18
J: TRBJ2-3
CDR3: ASSPSRQGSDTQY

size: NA
V: TRBV5-6
J: TRBJ2-7
CDR3: ASSFLGLAGVAYEQY

size: NA
V: TRBV11-2
J: TRBJ1-3
CDR3: ASSHPANKGSGNTIY

size: NA
V: TRBV9
J: TRBJ2-1
CDR3: ASSVATGLAPTYNEQF

size: NA
V: TRBV2
J: TRBJ1-1
CDR3: ASSDEQMNTEAF

size: NA
V: TRBV30
J: TRBJ1-1
CDR3: AWGQLNTEAF

size: NA
V: TRBV14
J: TRBJ1-5
CDR3: ASSQECYGQSSPQTYSNQPQH

size: NA
V: TRBV6-1
J: TRBJ2-6
CDR3: ASCGGEISGANVLT

size: NA
V: TRBV7-8
J: TRBJ2-6
CDR3: ASSLLGASGANVLT

size: NA
V: TRBV27
J: TRBJ2-7
CDR3: ASSLPSTEQY

size: NA
V: TRBV4-1
J: TRBJ1-1
CDR3: ASSQGQGLNTEAF

size: NA
V: TRBV27
J: NA
CDR3: ASSLTGTYEQY

size: NA
V: TRBV5-4
J: TRBJ2-5
CDR3: ASSFNLGVETQY

size: NA
V: TRBV4-1
J: TRBJ2-5
CDR3: ASSQAGAETQY

size: NA
V: TRBV7-6
J: TRBJ2-5
CDR3: ASSMGTGPGETQY

size: NA
V: TRBV5-4
J: TRBJ2-7
CDR3: ASSYWGFEQY

size: NA
V: TRBV2
J: TRBJ1-1
CDR3: ASPSTQGSGTEAF

size: few
V: TRBV11-1
J: TRBJ1-2
CDR3: ASSLEMTGSYGYT

size: NA
V: TRBV6-6
J: TRBJ1-5
CDR3: ASSYTDRRQPQH

size: NA
V: TRBV5-1
J: TRBJ1-1
CDR3: ASSTGQLGTEAF

size: once
V: TRBV4-3
J: TRBJ1-4
CDR3: ASSLLRGNVKLF

size: NA
V: TRBV13
J: TRBJ1-4
CDR3: ASSLGDHRGPNEKLF

size: NA
V: TRBV29-1
J: TRBJ2-6
CDR3: SGRQTSSGANVLT

size: NA
V: TRBV7-8
J: TRBJ2-7
CDR3: ASSPLRETGNYEQY

size: few
V: TRBV5-6
J: TRBJ2-7
CDR3: ASSLTTGLREQY

size: NA
V: TRBV11-2
J: TRBJ2-7
CDR3: ASSLSSTPYEQY

size: NA
V: TRBV6-1
J: TRBJ2-1
CDR3: ASAGGNEQF

size: NA
V: TRBV7-9
J: TRBJ2-7
CDR3: ASSLAPYEQY

size: once
V: TRBV7-9
J: TRBJ2-1
CDR3: ASSSPRGGRATNEQF

size: NA
V: TRBV6-4
J: TRBJ2-1
CDR3: ASSEGTGPYNEQF

size: NA
V: TRBV2
J: TRBJ2-5
CDR3: ASSEASGRETQY

size: once
V: TRBV5-8
J: TRBJ2-3
CDR3: ASSLGSDAGGTDTQY

size: NA
V: TRBV19
J: TRBJ1-1
CDR3: ASSIDLGGAKVNTEAF

size: NA
V: TRBV2
J: TRBJ2-7
CDR3: ASSELAGGYEQY

size: NA
V: TRBV6-5
J: TRBJ1-1
CDR3: ASSYSPGAMNTEAF

size: once
V: TRBV27
J: TRBJ2-7
CDR3: ASSITGTGAYEQY

size: NA
V: TRBV13
J: TRBJ2-7
CDR3: ASSKRGGPTYEQY

size: NA
V: TRBV7-8
J: TRBJ2-7
CDR3: ASPVGGPQYEQY

size: NA
V: TRBV7-9
J: TRBJ2-7
CDR3: ASSQEEAGARYEQY

size: once
V: TRBV6-6
J: TRBJ1-1
CDR3: ASSYGGETEAF

size: NA
V: TRBV7-3
J: TRBJ2-1
CDR3: ASSEQLTGPNEQF

size: NA
V: TRBV2
J: TRBJ2-7
CDR3: ASSEATSSSYEQY

size: NA
V: TRBV6-5
J: TRBJ2-1
CDR3: ASSPTGGLRDEQF

size: few
V: TRBV6-1
J: TRBJ2-7
CDR3: ASTGEEGASDEQY